The sequence of this TCR beta chain was determined in a study of GPR56 and killer-like receptors on CD4 memory cells (dated by TCRdb to about 2019). At the level of the whole study: The study proposed that the stepwise gain of KLRB1, KLRG1, GPR56 and finally KLRF1 marks human CD4+ memory T-cell differentiation and cytokine production potential. The study described its healthy blood donors as age-matched to the liver disease patients, who had a median age of approximately 67 years.

Before TCRbeta sequencing, fluorescence-activated cell sorting was used to enrich five KLR/GPR56-defined CD4+ populations. To test whether memory differentiation follows a linear pathway, the researchers sequenced TCRbeta repertoires from five CD4+ T-cell subsets, each defined by expression of KLRB1, KLRG1, GPR56 and KLRF1. TCR-sequenced cells came from peripheral blood of healthy control individuals, reported as five donors in the TCRbeta analysis figure. Heparinized peripheral blood was collected, and every sample was processed within one hour of retrieval. Blood was diluted 1:2 in PBS, and peripheral blood mononuclear cells were then isolated from the diluted blood at room temperature by Biocoll density gradient centrifugation. Before flow sorting, CD4+ T cells were magnetically enriched from freshly isolated PBMCs using anti-CD4 MicroBeads. A BD FACSAria II was used to sort CD4+ T cells enriched from PBMCs of healthy donors according to marker expression. For surface staining, the researchers used Miltenyi Biotec antibodies: anti-KLRB1 clone 191B8, anti-KLRF1 clone 4A4.D10 and anti-KLRG1 clone REA261.

In the case of this clonotype: Its recognized antigen is unknown.

Sequencing was performed on an Illumina HiSeq 2500. For construction of sequencing libraries, the recombined TCRbeta locus was amplified according to a previously published PCR protocol. As for how the authors treated the data: Any read whose average quality score fell below 30 was discarded, and IMSEQ was used to process the reads that remained. Clonotypes were defined by Vbeta gene, Jbeta gene and CDR3 amino acid sequence. The Morisita-Horn index, computed on the top 100 expanded clones, was used to measure repertoire overlap between populations. Renyi diversity profiles calculated on the top 100 expanded clones were used to evaluate clonal diversity. TCRdb reprocessed the reads into one record per CDR3 protein sequence, lacking DNA. The V and J calls and clone size are TCRdb's, not the authors'. The sample has approximately 3,200 distinct CDR3 sequences on record. Clones ranked in the top ten supply roughly 5% of the sample.

Study-level results and caveats: Rather than full repertoires, only the 100 most expanded clones per population were included in the diversity and similarity analyses. Overlap of TCR repertoires was especially pronounced between late populations 4 and 5, and partly extended to population 3. Clonal frequency was low in the marker-negative population and increased progressively along the proposed pathway, with TCRbeta diversity decreasing accordingly. The clones that dominated late populations 4 and 5 were also present in early populations 1 and 2, and the authors interpreted this finding as evidence for linear differentiation.

Sequencing was done on a sample of memory CD4+ T cells from blood. The clonotype comes from a human donor in good health.

The CDR3: CSATLTQAGDQPQHF. Recombination connected TRBV20-1 to TRBJ1-5; the TCRdb D gene call, TRBD1, has no DNA to confirm it. Inclusive of the bounding cysteine and phenylalanine, the CDR3 is 15 residues long. DNA for this receptor is not on file. Per the germline V gene (reference sequence), DFQATT is the CDR1 and SNEGSKA is the CDR2.